This TCR beta chain was found in a study of T-cell memory formation after mild COVID-19. Study outcomes and limitations: Later expanders leaned CD4+, whereas day 15 to 85 contracting clones were balanced CD4/CD8. Several responding clones turned up in pre-infection memory, indicating that cross-reactive memory may have taken part.

About this clonotype: Antigen unknown.

The CDR3 is 16 amino acids. From germline, CDR1 is LGHNA and CDR2 YSLEER. V was pared by 0 bases and J by 3 bases, with 15 bases between. TCRdb re-called the 5' RACE reads with MiXCR, one entry per CDR3 protein. The table shows about 49,000 distinct CDR3 sequences, with 27% occurring only once. This clonotype originated in a young man who had mild COVID-19 (a few samples of this study predate the infection). Cell type and time point are not known. The rearrangement joins TRBV4-3 to TRBJ2-7; possible D gene TRBD2, 5 bases. Sequenced input: PBMCs or a T cell subset sorted from them (not recorded which). CDR3 region: CASSQDIEGRFYEQYF. Here the CDR3 DNA reads TGCGCCAGCAGCCAAGATATCGAGGGTAGGTTCTACGAGCAGTACTTC.